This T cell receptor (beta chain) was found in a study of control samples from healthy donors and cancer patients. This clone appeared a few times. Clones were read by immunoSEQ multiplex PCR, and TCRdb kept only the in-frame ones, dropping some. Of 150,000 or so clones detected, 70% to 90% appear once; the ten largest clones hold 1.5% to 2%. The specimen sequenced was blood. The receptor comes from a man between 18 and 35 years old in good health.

The CDR3, as DNA: TGTGCCTGGAGTGATCCGGACCCCCCCTTCGAGCAGTACTTC. This codes for CAWSDPDPPFEQYF. The chain recombines TRBV30 with TRBJ2-7; D not resolved. V was pared by 1 base and J by 6 bases, with 16 bases between. The germline V gene encodes CDR1 GTSNPN and CDR2 SVGIG (reference sequence). The CDR3 is 14 amino acids. The full variable domain, completed using reference TRBV30 and TRBJ2-7, is SQTIHQWPATLVQPVGSPLSLECTVEGTSNPNLYWYRQAAGRGLQLLFYSVGIGQISSEVPQNLSASRPQDRQFILSSKKLLLSDSGFYLCAWSDPDPPFEQYFGPGTRLTVT.